A single sample is the source of the 17 T cell receptor beta chains below, sequenced in a study of T cell changes during pregnancy in multiple sclerosis. Libraries were prepared by immunoSEQ multiplex PCR; TCRdb keeps only in-frame clonotypes and omits some of them. The repertoire holds 50,000 to 65,000 clones, with around 96% as singletons. Sequencing used CD8+ T cells from peripheral blood mononuclear cells, obtained after pregnancy. These TCRs come from a female donor with multiple sclerosis, enrolled in a pregnancy study.

The V and J genes are TRBV29-1 and TRBJ1-1, with a possible D match to TRBD1 (5 bases). The CDR3 length is 11 residues. The V gene lost 7 bases and the J gene lost 7 bases, with 13 bases spanning the gap. The germline V gene encodes CDR1 SQVTM and CDR2 ANQGSEA. This CDR3 reads CSALDGGEAFF. CDR3 in DNA: TGCAGCGCTTTAGACGGGGGTGAAGCTTTCTTT.

CDR3 region: CASSLSGLGHSYNEQFF. Written as DNA, the CDR3 is TGTGCCAGCAGCTTGAGTGGTTTGGGACACTCCTACAATGAGCAGTTCTTC. The genes are TRBV5-4 and TRBJ2-1; possibly TRBD1 for D (6 bases). Germline CDR1 reads SGHNT; CDR2 reads YYREEE (reference sequence). The V and J ends lost 1 base and 0 bases respectively, with 14 bases between them. This CDR3 spans 17 amino acids.

This chain connects TRBV19 to TRBJ2-1; D possibly corresponds to TRBD1 (6 bases). V was clipped by 10 bases and J by 4 bases, with 17 bases between them. The CDR3 is made up of 14 amino acids. Germline assignment: CDR1 LNHDA and CDR2 SQIVND (reference sequence). CDR3 in amino acids: CATSTGSIYNEQFF. Written as DNA, the CDR3 is TGTGCCACTTCGACAGGTTCGATATACAATGAGCAGTTCTTC.

This chain uses TRBV6-5 with TRBJ1-5, with a tentative D call TRBD1 (6 bases). This CDR3 has 15 residues. Trimming cost V 3 bases and J 3 bases, with 12 bases left between them. Germline V lookup: CDR1 MNHEY, CDR2 SVGAGI. In nucleotides, the CDR3 is TGTGCCAGCAGTTATAGGGGGACGGACAATCAGCCCCAGCATTTT. Its protein product is CASSYRGTDNQPQHF.

The rearrangement links TRBV4-1 to TRBJ2-1; TRBD2 agrees at 10 bases. The CDR3 totals 15 residues. V lost 1 base to trimming and J lost 7 bases; unmatched junction nucleotides: 4. Germline V lookup: CDR1 MGHRA, CDR2 YSYEKL. CDR3 region: CASSQVLAGDNEQFF. CDR3 DNA sequence: TGCGCCAGCAGCCAAGTCCTAGCGGGAGATAATGAGCAGTTCTTC.

V usage is TRBV29-1 and J usage is TRBJ1-4; TRBD1 agrees at 8 bases. Per germline, CDR1 SQVTM and CDR2 ANQGSEA. The trim removed 4 bases at V and 5 bases at J, leaving 3 bases unmatched. The CDR3 is 13 residues long. The CDR3 DNA reads TGCAGCGTTGGTGACAGGGGAAATGAAAAACTGTTTTTT. The encoded protein is CSVGDRGNEKLFF. Full variable domain (rest looked up from reference TRBV29-1 and TRBJ1-4): SAVISQKPSRDICQRGTSLTIQCQVDSQVTMMFWYRQQPGQSLTLIATANQGSEATYESGFVIDKFPISRPNLTFSTLTVSNMSPEDSSIYLCSVGDRGNEKLFFGSGTQLSVL.

This clone occurred once. This sequence joins TRBV7-2 and TRBJ2-7, with 7 bases matching TRBD1. CDR1 and CDR2 from the germline V gene are SGHTA and FQGNSA. Trimming took 4 bases from V and 2 from J; bases not matched to a gene: 5. The length of the CDR3 is 14 residues. The CDR3 coding sequence is TGTGCCAGCAGCTCACAGGGGCTTGCCTACGAGCAGTACTTC. Translation: CASSSQGLAYEQYF.

This clone came up once. Germline is not matched at one junction end, which may reflect a read error. The chain combines TRBV7-9 with TRBJ1-4, with a possible D match to TRBD1 (5 bases). This CDR3 contains 14 residues. The V gene's germline CDR1 is SEHNR and CDR2 FQNEAQ (reference sequence). The CDR3 here is CASSLGTSPQKLFF. CDR3 DNA: TGTGCCAGCAGCTTAGGGACATCCCCCCAAAAGCTGTTTTTT.

The rearrangement joins TRBV27 to TRBJ1-1, with a tentative D call TRBD1 (6 bases). The CDR3 is made up of 14 amino acids. The germline CDR1 and CDR2 sequences are MNHEY and SMNVEV (reference sequence). Between the trimmed V and J ends, which lost 6 bases and 1 base, there was a span of 12 bases. CDR3 DNA: TGTGCCAGCAGCCCAGGGGCCGCGAACACTGAAGCTTTCTTT. Amino acid sequence: CASSPGAANTEAFF.

The chain combines TRBV7-9 with TRBJ1-1; D not resolved. The ends were cut back, 3 bases at V and 9 bases at J, with 11 bases in the middle. The length of the CDR3 is 12 residues. Germline loops: CDR1 SEHNR, CDR2 FQNEAQ (reference sequence). Here the CDR3 reads CASSLMQDKAFF. In DNA form, the CDR3 reads TGTGCCAGCAGCTTGATGCAGGATAAAGCTTTCTTT.

This clone was found once. The V gene is TRBV27, the J gene TRBJ1-2, with 8 bases matching TRBD1. The CDR3 runs to 14 residues. Germline V lookup: CDR1 MNHEY, CDR2 SMNVEV (reference sequence). V shed 3 bases and J 4 bases; nucleotides not matched to a gene: 4. This CDR3 is CASSLQGAGYGYTF. The CDR3, as DNA: TGTGCCAGCAGTTTGCAGGGGGCAGGCTATGGCTACACCTTC.

The V gene is TRBV29-1, the J gene TRBJ2-7; 12 positions match TRBD1. The junction had 14 bases not matched to a gene; V was cut back by 5 bases and J by 6 bases. Looked up from germline, CDR1 is SQVTM and CDR2 is ANQGSEA. This CDR3 has 16 amino acids. CDR3 sequence (DNA): TGCAGCGTTTTAGGTGGAGCGGGACAGGGGGCGAGCGAGCAGTACTTC. It specifies CSVLGGAGQGASEQYF.

The chain links TRBV6-5 to TRBJ1-5, with TRBD1 matching over 8 bases. The V gene end was trimmed by 5 bases and the J gene end by 5 bases; junction bases not matched to a gene: 2. The CDR3 is 13 amino acids. Germline assignment: CDR1 MNHEY and CDR2 SVGAGI. For the CDR3, the DNA is TGTGCCAGCAGTCAGGGGGCATATCAGCCCCAGCATTTT. It specifies CASSQGAYQPQHF.

The chain employs TRBV19 and TRBJ2-7; 8 bases line up with TRBD1. The CDR3 is 15 residues long. CDR1 LNHDA and CDR2 SQIVND come from the germline V gene (reference sequence). V was clipped by 1 base and J by 3 bases; unmatched bases: 5. CDR3 nucleotides: TGTGCCAGTAGTATAGGCAGGGGGCTCCTCTACGAGCAGTACTTC. Its translation: CASSIGRGLLYEQYF.

The chain carries TRBV6-5 and TRBJ2-1, with a tentative D call TRBD2 (6 bases). With 4 bases removed from V and 3 bases from J, the gap between germline ends came to 7 bases. From germline, CDR1 is MNHEY and CDR2 SVGAGI. The CDR3 is 13 amino acids. The CDR3 region is CASSSGLYNEQFF. CDR3 DNA: TGTGCCAGCAGTTCGGGACTCTACAATGAGCAGTTCTTC.

This clone was seen only once. The chain joins TRBV7-2 to TRBJ2-7; TRBD2 matches at 7 bases. The V gene end was trimmed by 2 bases and the J gene end by 0 bases; junction bases not matched to a gene: 4. CDR3 length: 15 residues. Germline assignment: CDR1 SGHTA and CDR2 FQGNSA. CDR3 DNA sequence: TGTGCCAGCAGCTTAACTAGCGTAAGCTCCTACGAGCAGTACTTC. This translates into CASSLTSVSSYEQYF. The full variable domain, rest sourced from reference TRBV7-2 and TRBJ2-7, is GAGVSQSPSNKVTEKGKDVELRCDPISGHTALYWYRQSLGQGLEFLIYFQGNSAPDKSGLPSDRFSAERTGGSVSTLTIQRTQQEDSAVYLCASSLTSVSSYEQYFGPGTRLTVT.

J is TRBJ2-7 and V is TRBV7-9; possibly TRBD2 for D (6 bases). V dropped 1 base and J dropped 0 bases, with 16 bases sitting between them. Germline-derived CDR1 and CDR2 are SEHNR and FQNEAQ (reference sequence). The CDR3 contains 17 residues. CDR3 loop: CASSLGREAIFSYEQYF. The DNA for the CDR3 is TGTGCCAGCAGCTTAGGGAGGGAGGCTATATTCTCCTACGAGCAGTACTTC.